Below, one T cell receptor beta chain is given with its context. The data were taken from a study of cytomegalovirus exposure and HLA in healthy donors. With 60 Vbeta and 13 Jbeta primers, the PCR was carried out. The assay was immunoSEQ multiplex PCR, and TCRdb's table has in-frame clones only and misses some. The repertoire has some 200,000 clones, approximately 80% of them found once; the top ten carry approximately 1.8%. Sequencing was done on a sample of PBMCs. The clonotype was recovered from a woman in her twenties or thirties in good health and CMV-seronegative.

CDR3 DNA: TGTGCCAGCAGTTTCCAGACTAGCGGGACCAATGAGCAGTTCTTC. This translates into CASSFQTSGTNEQFF. The chain recombines TRBV27 with TRBJ2-1, with 11 bases matching TRBD2. Trimming removed 3 bases from V and 6 bases from J; junction bases left unmatched: 4. Germline CDR1 MNHEY, CDR2 SMNVEV (reference sequence). This CDR3 comprises 15 residues.